This T cell receptor (beta chain) appears in the sequencing data of a study of T cells in Graves' hyperthyroidism and ophthalmopathy. Template material for amplifying TCR beta CDR3 regions consisted of RNA transcripts. When the TCR CDR3 underwent first-round RT-PCR, the HTBI primer set was used. TCRdb ran MiXCR on the multiplex PCR reads and lists one entry per CDR3 protein. The sample carries 300,000 to 450,000 distinct CDR3 sequences, roughly 13% recorded once. This CDR3 contains 13 residues. The V end lost 4 bases, the J end lost 4 bases, and 13 bases lay between the germline ends. Germline V gene data show CDR1 as SQVTM and CDR2 as ANQGSEA. This clonotype was seen at least ten times.

V usage is TRBV29-1 and J usage is TRBJ1-2, with D possibly TRBD1 on 5 matching bases. Sequencing was done on a sample of blood. The origin of this receptor is a woman aged 55-70 years with Graves' hyperthyroidism. The CDR3 protein is CSVAEQAGYGYTF. DNA of the CDR3: TGCAGCGTTGCGGAACAGGCGGGCTATGGCTACACCTTC.